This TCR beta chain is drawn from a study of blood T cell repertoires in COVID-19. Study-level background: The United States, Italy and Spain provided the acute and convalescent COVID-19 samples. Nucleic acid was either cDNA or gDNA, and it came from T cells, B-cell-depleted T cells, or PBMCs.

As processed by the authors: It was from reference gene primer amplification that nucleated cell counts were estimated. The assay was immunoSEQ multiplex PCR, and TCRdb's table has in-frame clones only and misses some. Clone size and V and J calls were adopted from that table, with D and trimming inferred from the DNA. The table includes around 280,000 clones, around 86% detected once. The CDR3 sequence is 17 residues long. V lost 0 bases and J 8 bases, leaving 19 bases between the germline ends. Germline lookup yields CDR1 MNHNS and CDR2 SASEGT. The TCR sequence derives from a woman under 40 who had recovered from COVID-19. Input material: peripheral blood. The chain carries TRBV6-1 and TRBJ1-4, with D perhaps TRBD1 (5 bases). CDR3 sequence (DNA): TGTGCCAGCAGTGAAGCGTGGGGGGTTTTATCCGGGGAAAAACTGTTTTTT. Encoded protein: CASSEAWGVLSGEKLFF.